This T cell receptor beta chain was obtained from a study of cytomegalovirus exposure and HLA in healthy donors. In this sample, this clone turned up a few times. Its target is unknown. Trimming took off 5 bases at V and 2 bases at J, with 13 bases between the two ends. This CDR3 is built from 14 residues. The germline gives CDR1 MNHEY, CDR2 SMNVEV (reference sequence). This PCR relied on a set of 60 Vbeta primers and 13 Jbeta primers. Clones were read by immunoSEQ multiplex PCR, and TCRdb kept only the in-frame ones, dropping some. Of around 110,000 clones in the sample, 8% to 10% were seen once. Study-wide results and limits: At a 0.05 false discovery rate, a later analysis found 18,000 or so TCR beta sequences to be associated with HLA alleles.

The V and J genes are TRBV27 and TRBJ2-7, with D perhaps matching TRBD1 (6 bases). Sequencing used PBMCs. This sequence originates from a man aged 25 to 40 in good health and CMV-seronegative. In DNA, the CDR3 is TGTGCCAGCAGTCCCATTCCAGGGGCCTACGAGCAGTACTTC. Protein: CASSPIPGAYEQYF.